The 18 T cell receptor beta chains given below trace back to one sample, sequenced in a study of T-cell memory formation after mild COVID-19. TCRdb analysed the 5' RACE reads with MiXCR anew, one entry per CDR3 protein. The sample has some 97,000 distinct CDR3 sequences; around 10% are singletons. The specimen was PBMCs or a T cell subset sorted from them (not recorded which). The receptors stem from a man younger than 35 who had mild COVID-19 (a few samples of this study predate the infection). Cell type and time point are not known.

A few counts support this clonotype. The V gene is TRBV7-9, the J gene TRBJ2-1; TRBD1 might be the D (6 bases). Trimming left V 5 bases short and J 9 bases short, with 20 bases between. CDR1 and CDR2 from the germline V gene are SEHNR and FQNEAQ (reference sequence). CDR3 size: 15 residues. The CDR3 DNA sequence: TGTGCCAGCAGCCCCCGGGACACCTGGGTCGCTGAGCAGTTCTTC. The encoded protein is CASSPRDTWVAEQFF.

The V gene is TRBV20-1, the J gene TRBJ1-2; D perhaps matches TRBD1 (6 bases). V shed 6 bases and J shed 4 bases, with 18 bases lying between them. The CDR3 contains 14 residues. Germline V CDR1 and CDR2: DFQATT, SNEGSKA (reference sequence). The DNA for the CDR3 is TGCAGTGCCCCGGGGGGGCGATTAGTCTATGGCTACACCTTC. As protein: CSAPGGRLVYGYTF.

This clonotype was observed a handful of times. V and J are TRBV28 and TRBJ2-7; no definite D call. V shed 5 bases and J shed 4 bases, with 18 bases lying between them. CDR3 size: 15 residues. CDR1 is MDHEN and CDR2 is SYDVKM in the germline V gene. The CDR3 is CASSPLGWSEYEQYV. The CDR3 nucleotides are TGTGCCAGCAGTCCTCTGGGATGGTCCGAATACGAGCAGTACGTC.

The genes are TRBV4-3 and TRBJ1-4; 7 bases are a match to TRBD1. The J segment lost 11 bases and the V segment lost 4 bases, leaving 7 bases of the junction unmatched. The CDR3 length is 13 residues. Germline lookup yields CDR1 LGHNA and CDR2 YSLEER. CDR3 in amino acids: CASSPRGVGKLFF. In DNA, the CDR3 is TGCGCCAGCAGCCCCAGGGGGGTTGGCAAACTGTTTTTT.

Here the CDR3 reads CASSQGTTLWPYEQYF. As DNA, the CDR3 is TGTGCCAGCAGCCAAGGGACGACGCTCTGGCCCTACGAGCAGTACTTC. The V gene is TRBV3-1, the J gene TRBJ2-7; no clear D gene. Deletions cut 1 base from V and 2 bases from J, with 15 bases between. CDR1 and CDR2 (germline): LGHDT, YNNKEL (reference sequence). CDR3 length: 16 residues.

The V call is TRBV10-2, the J call TRBJ2-2, with 7 positions matching TRBD2. This CDR3 comprises 13 residues. The V gene's germline CDR1 is WSHSY and CDR2 SAAADI. Unmatched junction bases numbered 7, after V lost 10 bases and J lost 5 bases. The CDR3 DNA reads TGCGCCACGCAGCTGGGGGGGACCGGGGAGCTGTTTTTT. It is translated as CATQLGGTGELFF.

The chain carries TRBV10-1 and TRBJ1-2, with 9 bases that match TRBD1. CDR1 is WNHNN and CDR2 is SYGVQD in the germline V gene (reference sequence). CDR3 length: 13 residues. Germline trimming cut 10 bases from V and 4 bases from J; bases unmatched to any gene: 7. The CDR3 DNA reads TGCGCCACCCCGGGGGGACAGGGCTATGGCTACACCTTC. Its translation: CATPGGQGYGYTF.

This clonotype was observed at least ten times. The V call is TRBV4-2, the J call TRBJ2-3; D is unclear. The V and J ends lost 1 base and 1 base respectively, with 9 bases between them. This CDR3 has 15 amino acids. Germline assignment: CDR1 LGHNA and CDR2 YNFKEQ. The CDR3 coding sequence is TGTGCCAGCAGCCAAGGGGTTGGAGGCACAGATACGCAGTATTTT. This codes for CASSQGVGGTDTQYF.

In this sample, this clonotype turned up a few times. This rearrangement joins TRBV5-4 to TRBJ2-7, with 7 bases matching TRBD2. The CDR3 extends over 15 amino acids. V lost 4 bases, J lost 2 bases, and 9 bases stayed unmatched. Germline CDR1 reads SGHNT; CDR2 reads YYREEE (reference sequence). The chain's CDR3 is CASSLGGSQTYEQYV. In DNA form, the CDR3 reads TGTGCCAGCAGCCTGGGGGGGTCGCAGACCTACGAGCAGTACGTC.

The chain carries TRBV12-3 or TRBV12-4 and TRBJ2-2; 12 bases fit TRBD1. V was pared by 5 bases and J by 5 bases, with 6 bases of the junction left unmatched. The CDR3 is 16 amino acids. CDR3 coding DNA: TGTGCCAGCAGTGACCGGGACAGGGGGCGAACCGGGGAGCTGTTTTTT. Encoded protein: CASSDRDRGRTGELFF.

The genes are TRBV19 and TRBJ2-5; D uncertain. Germline CDR1 is LNHDA and CDR2 is SQIVND (reference sequence). Deletions cut 3 bases from V and 5 bases from J, with 10 bases between. CDR3 length: 13 amino acids. CDR3 sequence (DNA): TGTGCCAGTAGTATCGTAGAAGGGGAGACCCAGTACTTC. It translates to CASSIVEGETQYF. Full variable domain (rest looked up from reference TRBV19 and TRBJ2-5): DGGITQSPKYLFRKEGQNVTLSCEQNLNHDAMYWYRQDPGQGLRLIYYSQIVNDFQKGDIAEGYSVSREKKESFPLTVTSAQKNPTAFYLCASSIVEGETQYFGPGTRLLVL.

This chain links TRBV19 with TRBJ1-2; possible D gene TRBD1, 6 bases. The germline gives CDR1 LNHDA, CDR2 SQIVND (reference sequence). This CDR3 is built from 13 residues. Trimming removed 7 bases at V and 8 bases at J, with 17 bases between. In DNA, the CDR3 is TGTGCCAGTACCCCAACGGAGGGGGTCGGCTACACCTTC. Its translation: CASTPTEGVGYTF.

This clonotype turned up a few times. The CDR3 coding sequence is TGTGCCAGCAGCAAAATGGGCCCGGGTGGCAACTATGGCTACACCTTC. Encoded protein: CASSKMGPGGNYGYTF. The genes are TRBV7-6 and TRBJ1-2; D is unresolved. Per germline, CDR1 SGHVS and CDR2 FNYEAQ. The germline V and J ends were trimmed by 5 bases and 2 bases, with 18 bases remaining between them. This CDR3 comprises 16 residues.

This clonotype was observed at least ten times. The chain combines TRBV24-1 with TRBJ2-1; 9 positions agree with TRBD1. The CDR3 loop spans 14 amino acids. V lost 8 bases to trimming and J lost 4 bases; unmatched junction nucleotides: 5. Germline CDR1 is KGHDR and CDR2 is SFDVKD. The DNA of the CDR3 is TGTGCCACCAAGGACGGGACAGGGTACAATGAGCAGTTCTTC. Residues: CATKDGTGYNEQFF.

This clonotype was seen more than once but under ten times. The V and J genes are TRBV7-6 and TRBJ2-5; 8 bases agree with TRBD1. The junction had 3 bases not matched to a gene; V was cut back by 2 bases and J by 4 bases. CDR1 and CDR2 from the germline V gene are SGHVS and FNYEAQ. This CDR3 has 14 amino acids. The DNA of the CDR3 is TGTGCCAGCAGCTTACAGGACAGGGCAGAGACCCAGTACTTC. Its translation: CASSLQDRAETQYF.

The chain combines TRBV20-1 with TRBJ2-7; 9 nucleotides match TRBD2. The germline V gene has CDR1 DFQATT and CDR2 SNEGSKA (reference sequence). This CDR3 has 17 residues. With 1 base clipped from V and 0 bases from J, the junction kept 10 bases outside the gene matches. In nucleotides, the CDR3 is TGCAGTGCTAGAGCCCTGTCTAGCGGGGCTAACTCCTACGAGCAGTACTTC. Its protein product is CSARALSSGANSYEQYF.

The chain employs TRBV7-9 and TRBJ2-3; a possible D gene is TRBD1 (5 bases). Germline V gene lookup returns CDR1 SEHNR and CDR2 FQNEAQ (reference sequence). V was cut by 2 bases and J by 5 bases, with 5 bases left in between. CDR3 size: 12 residues. The CDR3 DNA is TGTGCCAGCAGCTTACAGGGAGATACGCAGTATTTT. Its protein is CASSLQGDTQYF.

The J gene is TRBJ1-5, the V gene TRBV7-9; D is ambiguous. The CDR3 contains 15 residues. The V and J ends lost 5 bases and 3 bases respectively, with 14 bases between them. Germline CDR1 SEHNR, CDR2 FQNEAQ (reference sequence). This chain's CDR3 is CASSQVGLLNQPQHF. The CDR3 nucleotides are TGTGCCAGCAGCCAAGTCGGACTGCTCAATCAGCCCCAGCATTTT.